This TCR beta chain was profiled in a study of radiation and T cells in renal cell carcinoma. Looking at the study overall: Nephrectomy followed 15 Gy stereotactic body radiation by 4 weeks. Broader study findings: Pretreatment tumor biopsies were lacking, so baseline clonotypes are unknown. Top tumor clonotypes rose in blood 2 weeks post-radiation, then contracted.

As to this clone: What it recognizes is unknown.

The time point denotes: baseline pretreatment blood. Regarding treatment: 15 Gy SBRT to primary tumor, nephrectomy 4 weeks later. Radiation-treated patients gave blood at baseline, week 2 and week 4. This CDR3 contains 14 residues. Germline-derived CDR1 and CDR2 are SGHAT and FQNNGV. J gave up 9 bases and V 6 bases, and 8 bases lay outside the gene matches. Sequenced by immunoSEQ multiplex PCR; TCRdb stores in-frame clones only, minus some. This repertoire shows 130,000 to 150,000 clones, roughly 88% found once; its top ten account for 12%. Here the sequenced sample was blood, taken from a patient whose treatment included radiotherapy and nephrectomy. V gene TRBV11-2 combines with J gene TRBJ1-6; 7 bases agree with TRBD1. This TCR was recovered from a woman in her forties or fifties with renal cell carcinoma. CDR3 in DNA: TGTGCCAGCAGGGGGGAGGGGGCAGGTTCACCCCTCCACTTT. Residues: CASRGEGAGSPLHF. Using reference TRBV11-2 and TRBJ1-6 for the parts outside the CDR3, the full variable domain is EAGVAQSPRYKIIEKRQSVAFWCNPISGHATLYWYQQILGQGPKLLIQFQNNGVVDDSQLPKDRFSAERLKGVDSTLKIQPAKLEDSAVYLCASRGEGAGSPLHFGNGTRLTVT.